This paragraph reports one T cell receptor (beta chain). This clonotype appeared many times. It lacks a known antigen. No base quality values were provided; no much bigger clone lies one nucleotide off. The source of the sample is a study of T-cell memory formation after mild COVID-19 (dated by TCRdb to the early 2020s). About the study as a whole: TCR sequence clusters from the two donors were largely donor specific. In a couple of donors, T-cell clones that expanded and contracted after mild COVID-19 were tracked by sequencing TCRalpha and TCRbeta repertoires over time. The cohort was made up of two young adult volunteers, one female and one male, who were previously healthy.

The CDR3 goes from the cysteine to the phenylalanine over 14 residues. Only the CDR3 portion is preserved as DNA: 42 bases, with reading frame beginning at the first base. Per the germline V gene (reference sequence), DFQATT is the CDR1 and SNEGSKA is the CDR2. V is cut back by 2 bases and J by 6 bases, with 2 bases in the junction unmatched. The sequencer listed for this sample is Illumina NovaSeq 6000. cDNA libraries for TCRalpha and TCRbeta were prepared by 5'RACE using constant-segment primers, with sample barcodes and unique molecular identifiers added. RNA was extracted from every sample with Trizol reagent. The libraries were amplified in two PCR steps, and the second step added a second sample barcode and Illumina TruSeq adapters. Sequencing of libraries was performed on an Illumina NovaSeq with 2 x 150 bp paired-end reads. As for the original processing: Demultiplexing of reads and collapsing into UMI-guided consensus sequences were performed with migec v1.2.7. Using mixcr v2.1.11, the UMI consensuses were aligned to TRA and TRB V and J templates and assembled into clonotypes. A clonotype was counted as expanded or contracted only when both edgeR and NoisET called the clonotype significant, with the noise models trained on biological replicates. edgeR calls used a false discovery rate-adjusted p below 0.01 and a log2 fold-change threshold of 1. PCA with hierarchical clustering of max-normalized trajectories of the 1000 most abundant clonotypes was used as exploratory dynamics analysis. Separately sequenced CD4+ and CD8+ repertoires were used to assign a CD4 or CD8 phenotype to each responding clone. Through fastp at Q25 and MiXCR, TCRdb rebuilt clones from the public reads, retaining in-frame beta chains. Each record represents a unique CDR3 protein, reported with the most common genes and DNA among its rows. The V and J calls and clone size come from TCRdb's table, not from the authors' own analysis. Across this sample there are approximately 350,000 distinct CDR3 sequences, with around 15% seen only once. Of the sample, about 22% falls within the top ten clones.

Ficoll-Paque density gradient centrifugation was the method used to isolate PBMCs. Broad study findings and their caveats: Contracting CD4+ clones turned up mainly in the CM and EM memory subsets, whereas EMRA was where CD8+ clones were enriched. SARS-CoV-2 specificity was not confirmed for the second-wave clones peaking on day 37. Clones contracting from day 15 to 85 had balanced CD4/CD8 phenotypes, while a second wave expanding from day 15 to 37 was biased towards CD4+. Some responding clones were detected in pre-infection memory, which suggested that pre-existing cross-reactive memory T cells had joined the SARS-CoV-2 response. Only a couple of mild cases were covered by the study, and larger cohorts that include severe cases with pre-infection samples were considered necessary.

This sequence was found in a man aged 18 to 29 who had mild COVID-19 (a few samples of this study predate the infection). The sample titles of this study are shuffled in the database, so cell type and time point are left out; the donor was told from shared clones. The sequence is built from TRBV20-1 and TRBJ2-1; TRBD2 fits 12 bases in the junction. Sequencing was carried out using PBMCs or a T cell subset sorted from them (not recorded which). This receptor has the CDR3 CSARLTSGGNEQFF. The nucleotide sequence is TGCAGTGCTAGATTGACTAGCGGGGGCAATGAGCAGTTCTTC.